This is a list of T cell receptor beta chains from one sample in a study of response to subunit inactivated influenza vaccine. MiXCR was run by TCRdb on the RT-PCR reads, yielding one entry per CDR3 protein. The repertoire includes around 850,000 distinct CDR3 sequences, approximately 18% of them detected once, and around 9.9% sits in the top ten. The sequenced sample was PBMCs from blood, obtained about 5 days after vaccination. These receptors came from a man aged 50-59 years who received an inactivated influenza vaccine. Both conserved end residues are part of each CDR3. Each record gives: V gene, J gene, CDR3 length, D gene, CDR3 protein. A D gene is named only where the DNA matches it firmly.

>TRBV20-1|TRBJ2-1|12|.
CSARERFDEQFF
>TRBV4-3|TRBJ2-5|17|TRBD2
CASSPWTSGGIQETQYF
>TRBV29-1|TRBJ2-7|14|.
CSVVKGASSYEQYF
>TRBV29-1|TRBJ2-2|13|.
CSVEDDGTGELFF
>TRBV7-9|TRBJ1-6|14|.
CASSPARIDSPLHF
>TRBV5-5|TRBJ1-2|16|.
CASSLPPDGAGRGYTF
>TRBV12-3/TRBV12-4|TRBJ2-7|14|TRBD1
CASTLTGASYEQYF
>TRBV12-3/TRBV12-4|TRBJ1-5|14|.
CASSQDSGGGPQHF
>TRBV7-2|TRBJ2-1|15|TRBD2
CASSLGLAGVEEQFF
>TRBV5-4|TRBJ2-7|15|TRBD1
CASSLKGQALYEQYF
>TRBV3-1|TRBJ2-1|17|TRBD2
CASSQGFTGGAHDEQFF
>TRBV18|TRBJ1-2|13|.
CASSLDRLRGYTF
>TRBV7-2|TRBJ1-6|17|.
CASSRLEVGPRGSPLHF
>TRBV11-2|TRBJ2-7|14|.
CASSRYQGAVEQYF
>TRBV3-1|TRBJ2-5|16|.
CASSPGTALRVETQYF
>TRBV4-3|TRBJ2-6|16|.
CASSQEANSGANVLTF
>TRBV7-9|TRBJ2-5|15|.
CASSSNPGWRETQYF
>TRBV24-1|TRBJ2-3|14|TRBD2
CATRDRDYQDTQYF
>TRBV7-9|TRBJ2-7|13|.
CASSHHPDIEQYF
>TRBV5-1|TRBJ2-5|14|.
CASSHEGRRETQYF
>TRBV11-2|TRBJ1-1|13|TRBD1
CASSTPRTGLAVF
>TRBV6-5|TRBJ2-2|15|.
CASSYTRGYTGELFF
>TRBV29-1|TRBJ2-7|12|.
CSVEIVGFEQYF
>TRBV7-2|TRBJ2-3|15|.
CASSLNGVSPDTQYF
>TRBV29-1|TRBJ1-2|14|.
CSVPETGGDYGYTF
>TRBV6-1|TRBJ1-4|17|.
CASSTSWTETTNEKLFF
>TRBV12-3/TRBV12-4|TRBJ2-5|13|.
CASSFDSSGTQYF
>TRBV5-1|TRBJ2-5|15|TRBD2
CASASASGSQETQYF
>TRBV12-3/TRBV12-4|TRBJ2-7|14|TRBD2
CASSFGGGDYEQYF
>TRBV20-1|TRBJ1-1|16|.
CSAKEYLGADDTEAFF
>TRBV12-3/TRBV12-4|TRBJ2-5|13|.
CASSLSSEETQYF
>TRBV20-1|TRBJ1-2|12|.
CSATPTNYGYTF
>TRBV5-1|TRBJ2-3|15|.
CASSTGRTSTDTQYF
>TRBV6-5|TRBJ2-3|16|TRBD1
CASSYLGQGASDTQYF
>TRBV7-4|TRBJ2-7|14|.
CASSLEGHLYEQYF
>TRBV4-3|TRBJ2-1|18|TRBD2
CASSHRLPGLAGADEQFF
>TRBV29-1|TRBJ1-4|13|TRBD1
CSVDTGGREKLFF
>TRBV7-8|TRBJ2-7|16|.
CASSSVVQRSSYEQYF
>TRBV20-1|TRBJ1-2|14|.
CSAREPDGYYGYTF
>TRBV20-1|TRBJ2-2|14|.
CNARTVGNTGELFF
>TRBV4-3|TRBJ2-3|15|.
CASSQENRPTDTQYF
>TRBV7-7|TRBJ2-1|13|.
CASSLDKLNEQFF
>TRBV7-9|TRBJ2-5|17|TRBD2
CASSLASIAGGGETQYF
>TRBV7-2|TRBJ2-3|15|TRBD2
CASSWGLAGTDTQYF
>TRBV6-6|TRBJ1-1|13|.
CASSLLDISEAFF
>TRBV29-1|TRBJ2-1|15|.
CSVARRESSYNEQFF
>TRBV7-2|TRBJ2-7|14|.
CASSLGPRRHEQYF
>TRBV5-1|TRBJ2-5|16|TRBD2
CASRLSGTSGGETQYF
>TRBV7-9|TRBJ2-3|14|.
CASSIELVPDTQYF
>TRBV5-1|TRBJ2-2|15|TRBD1
CASSPRGQTTGELFF
>TRBV23-1|TRBJ2-5|18|.
CASSQITYRGILSETQYF
>TRBV28|TRBJ2-5|14|.
CASSTPGSSETQYF
>TRBV5-1|TRBJ2-7|16|TRBD1
CASSLERGTDLYEQYF
>TRBV20-1|TRBJ2-1|15|.
CRASPAALSYKEQFF
>TRBV24-1|TRBJ2-5|15|.
CATSDGGTVQETQYF
>TRBV4-3|TRBJ2-1|16|TRBD2
CASSQGERGGRNEQFF
>TRBV3-1|TRBJ2-3|17|TRBD2
CASSQDGAGTSGDTQYF
>TRBV5-4|TRBJ2-3|15|.
CASSPSFEGKDTQYF
>TRBV10-3|TRBJ2-7|14|TRBD2
CAISESSSGGTQYF
>TRBV29-1|TRBJ2-1|15|.
CSVVPFTGQYNEQFF